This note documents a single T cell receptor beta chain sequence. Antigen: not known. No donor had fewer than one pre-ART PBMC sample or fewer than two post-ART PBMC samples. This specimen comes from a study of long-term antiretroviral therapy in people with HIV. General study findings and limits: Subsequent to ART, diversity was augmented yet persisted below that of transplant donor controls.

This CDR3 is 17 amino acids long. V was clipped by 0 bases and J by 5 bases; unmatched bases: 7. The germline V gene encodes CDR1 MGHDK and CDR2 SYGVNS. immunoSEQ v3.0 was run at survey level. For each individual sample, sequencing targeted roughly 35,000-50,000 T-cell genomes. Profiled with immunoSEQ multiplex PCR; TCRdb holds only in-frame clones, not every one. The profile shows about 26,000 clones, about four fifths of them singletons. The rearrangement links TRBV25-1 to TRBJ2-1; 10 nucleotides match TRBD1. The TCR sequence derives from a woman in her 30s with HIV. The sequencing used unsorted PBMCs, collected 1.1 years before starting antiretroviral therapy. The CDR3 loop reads CASSEYRLDRGDNEQFF. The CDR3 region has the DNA TGTGCCAGCAGTGAATATAGGTTGGACAGGGGGGACAATGAGCAGTTCTTC.